The 21 T cell receptor beta chains presented below share a single source sample, sequenced in a study of cytomegalovirus exposure and HLA in healthy donors (dated by TCRdb to the late 2010s). Libraries were built with the immunoSEQ multiplex PCR assay. For the multiplex PCR, a mixture combining 60 forward primers for TCR Vbeta segments and 13 reverse primers for TCR Jbeta segments was used. Not all clones reach the TCRdb copy of this immuneACCESS table, which keeps in-frame sequences only. Checked studies attribute under half of the gap to unresolved V genes and leave the rest unexplained. The sample table holds 100,000 to 120,000 clones, of which 60% to 80% were seen once. About 8.6% of the sample lies in the top ten. The specimen sequenced was PBMCs. The receptors derive from a young man in good health and CMV-seropositive.

In this sample, this clone turned up a few times. The chain couples TRBV5-4 to TRBJ2-2, with 9 bases that match TRBD1. The germline gives CDR1 SGHNT, CDR2 YYREEE (reference sequence). With 4 bases clipped from V and 2 bases from J, the junction kept 3 bases outside the gene matches. The CDR3 has 15 amino acids. Here the CDR3 reads CASSGQGYNTGELFF. The CDR3 bases are TGTGCCAGCAGCGGACAGGGGTATAACACCGGGGAGCTGTTTTTT.

V and J are TRBV9 and TRBJ2-5, with D possibly matching TRBD2 (6 bases). Germline V gene data show CDR1 as SGDLS and CDR2 as YYNGEE. Trimming pared 2 bases from V and 1 base from J, leaving 9 bases between. The CDR3 runs to 14 residues. For the CDR3, the DNA is TGTGCCAGCAGCGTGATGGGAGGCCAAGAGACCCAGTACTTC. Amino acid sequence: CASSVMGGQETQYF.

The rearrangement uses TRBV15 and TRBJ2-7, with D perhaps matching TRBD1 (6 bases). This CDR3 spans 14 amino acids. The V end lost 0 bases, the J end lost 2 bases, and 8 bases lay between the germline ends. The germline V gene encodes CDR1 LNHNV and CDR2 YYDKDF (reference sequence). The DNA of the CDR3 is TGTGCCACCAGCAGAGAATGGGGGCCCTACGAGCAGTACTTC. Protein sequence: CATSREWGPYEQYF. The variable domain in full, with the rest retrieved from reference TRBV15 and TRBJ2-7, is DAMVIQNPRYQVTQFGKPVTLSCSQTLNHNVMYWYQQKSSQAPKLLFHYYDKDFNNEADTPDNFQSRRPNTSFCFLDIRSPGLGDTAMYLCATSREWGPYEQYFGPGTRLTVT.

In its sample, this clone was seen a few times. The V gene is TRBV7-8, the J gene TRBJ1-3, with D perhaps TRBD1 (6 bases). This CDR3 has 16 amino acids. Trimming left V 5 bases short and J 0 bases short, with 14 bases between. CDR1 is SGHVS and CDR2 is FQNEAQ in the germline V gene. CDR3 coding DNA: TGTGCCAGCAGCACCGGACAGTGGAGCTCTGGAAACACCATATATTTT. It yields the protein CASSTGQWSSGNTIYF.

This chain joins TRBV11-2 and TRBJ1-1, with D uncertain. Trimming removed 5 bases from V and 3 bases from J, with 19 bases in between. Germline loops: CDR1 SGHAT, CDR2 FQNNGV. CDR3 size: 16 residues. The CDR3 nucleotides are TGTGCCAGCAGCAAGAGACTTACTACTTGGGACACTGAAGCTTTCTTT. As protein: CASSKRLTTWDTEAFF.

Only one count was recorded for this clone. This rearrangement joins TRBV6-5 to TRBJ1-1, with D perhaps matching TRBD1 (5 bases). The V end was cut by 1 base, the J end by 1 base, with 7 bases between. Germline V gene data show CDR1 as MNHEY and CDR2 as SVGAGI. This CDR3 contains 14 residues. CDR3 bases: TGTGCCAGCAGTTACTGGGGGGAGAACACTGAAGCTTTCTTT. Amino acid sequence: CASSYWGENTEAFF.

The genes are TRBV5-1 and TRBJ2-7; 11 bases are a match to TRBD1. The germline gives CDR1 SGHRS, CDR2 YFSETQ. The CDR3 length is 14 residues. Losses at the gene ends were 3 bases for V and 6 bases for J; bases not matched to a gene: 5. CDR3 protein: CASSSGQGAVEQYF. CDR3 bases: TGCGCCAGCAGCTCCGGACAGGGGGCGGTCGAGCAGTACTTC.

V is TRBV29-1 and J is TRBJ2-1, with TRBD1 identical over 7 bases. Germline-derived CDR1 and CDR2 are SQVTM and ANQGSEA. J was trimmed by 12 bases and V by 4 bases; bases with no gene match: 12. The CDR3 extends over 13 amino acids. The CDR3 is CSVGGQTNRVQFF. The CDR3 DNA follows: TGCAGCGTTGGGGGACAGACTAACCGGGTGCAGTTCTTC.

This clone was seen a single time. CDR3 nucleotide sequence: TGTGCCACCAGAGGGCTAGCGGGGCTAAAATACGAGCAGTACGTC. Its translation is CATRGLAGLKYEQYV. This chain joins TRBV28 and TRBJ2-7; 9 bases fit TRBD2. The ends lost 10 bases at V and 4 bases at J; junction bases unmatched: 14. Looked up from germline, CDR1 is MDHEN and CDR2 is SYDVKM. This CDR3 region has 15 residues.

The chain links TRBV5-4 to TRBJ2-3, with D unclear. V lost 7 bases to trimming and J lost 4 bases, with 19 bases between them. The CDR3 is made up of 15 amino acids. The germline CDR1 and CDR2 sequences are SGHNT and YYREEE (reference sequence). The CDR3 DNA is TGTGCCAGCGCCGATATTGGCAGATCAGCAGATACGCAGTATTTT. It encodes CASADIGRSADTQYF.

The chain joins TRBV2 to TRBJ1-1, with D maybe TRBD1 (6 bases). The V end lost 7 bases, the J end lost 2 bases, and 14 bases lay between the germline ends. CDR3 length: 14 amino acids. Germline CDR1 reads SNHLY; CDR2 reads FYNNEI. CDR3 amino acids: CASIVGQLNTEAFF. In DNA form, the CDR3 reads TGTGCCAGCATCGTCGGACAGTTAAACACTGAAGCTTTCTTT.

This clone appeared a single time. V and J are TRBV2 and TRBJ2-7, with D uncertain. In germline, CDR1 is SNHLY, CDR2 FYNNEI. V gave up 2 bases and J gave up 10 bases, with 18 bases separating them. This CDR3 is built from 14 residues. CDR3 in amino acids: CASSELVPPYPQYV. The CDR3 nucleotides read TGTGCCAGCAGTGAATTGGTACCACCCTACCCACAGTACGTC.

V gene TRBV7-9 combines with J gene TRBJ1-4; D unresolved. The CDR3 consists of 15 residues. V was clipped by 5 bases and J by 7 bases, with 17 bases between them. From germline, CDR1 is SEHNR and CDR2 FQNEAQ (reference sequence). The CDR3 DNA sequence: TGTGCCAGCAGCCCCCCTTCGGCAGGCCCTGAAAAACTGTTTTTT. It encodes CASSPPSAGPEKLFF.

The V call is TRBV7-7, the J call TRBJ2-1; perhaps TRBD1 as D (5 bases). Between the trimmed V and J ends, which lost 5 bases and 0 bases, there was a span of 14 bases. The germline V gene has CDR1 SSHAT and CDR2 FNYEAQ (reference sequence). This CDR3 contains 16 residues. The CDR3 is CASSIGVSGSYNEQFF. CDR3 DNA: TGTGCCAGCAGCATAGGGGTTTCAGGCTCCTACAATGAGCAGTTCTTC.

The chain combines TRBV4-2 with TRBJ2-1, with 11 bases aligning to TRBD2. From germline, CDR1 is LGHNA and CDR2 YNFKEQ. Losses at the gene ends were 1 base for V and 5 bases for J; bases not matched to a gene: 4. The CDR3 is 16 residues long. CDR3 residues: CASSQGSGGDHNEQFF. Written as DNA, the CDR3 is TGTGCCAGCAGCCAAGGTAGCGGGGGGGATCACAATGAGCAGTTCTTC.

This clone appeared a single time. The CDR3 is CASSIITRALGNEQFF. The CDR3 region has the DNA TGTGCCAGCAGTATCATCACTAGAGCTCTCGGGAATGAGCAGTTCTTC. The V call is TRBV27, the J call TRBJ2-1; TRBD2 is a possible D gene (5 bases). Germline V gene data show CDR1 as MNHEY and CDR2 as SMNVEV (reference sequence). The CDR3 loop spans 16 amino acids. V was pared by 5 bases and J by 7 bases, with 21 bases between.

This clone was counted only a few times. V and J are TRBV6-1 and TRBJ2-1, with D uncertain. V was pared by 3 bases and J by 0 bases, with 6 bases between. Germline CDR1 is MNHNS and CDR2 is SASEGT. The CDR3 is 14 residues long. CDR3 DNA sequence: TGTGCCAGCAGTGAGAGGAGCTCCTACAATGAGCAGTTCTTC. This sequence encodes CASSERSSYNEQFF.

V is TRBV11-2 and J is TRBJ1-4; 11 nucleotides match TRBD1. Germline V gene sequence: CDR1 SGHAT, CDR2 FQNNGV. The CDR3 consists of 14 residues. The V and J ends lost 4 bases and 6 bases, in that order; junction bases with no gene match: 1. CDR3 amino acids: CASSWGQGDEKLFF. The DNA for the CDR3 is TGTGCCAGCAGCTGGGGACAGGGGGATGAAAAACTGTTTTTT.

The chain couples TRBV29-1 to TRBJ1-2; 7 bases align to TRBD1. The germline gives CDR1 SQVTM, CDR2 ANQGSEA. After removal of 2 bases from V and 1 base from J, the junction contained 13 bases not matched to a gene. The CDR3 spans 17 residues. Written as DNA, the CDR3 is TGCAGCGTTGAATCTCGGACAGGTCCCCCCTATAACTATGGCTACACCTTC. This gives the protein CSVESRTGPPYNYGYTF. Looking up the rest from reference TRBV29-1 and TRBJ1-2 gives the full variable domain: SAVISQKPSRDICQRGTSLTIQCQVDSQVTMMFWYRQQPGQSLTLIATANQGSEATYESGFVIDKFPISRPNLTFSTLTVSNMSPEDSSIYLCSVESRTGPPYNYGYTFGSGTRLTVV.

The chain is built from TRBV5-6 and TRBJ2-2, with 9 bases that match TRBD1. This CDR3 spans 15 amino acids. Unmatched junction bases numbered 3, after V lost 0 bases and J lost 6 bases. CDR1 is SGHDT and CDR2 is YYEEEE in the germline V gene. The CDR3 here is CASSLDRGRSGELFF. DNA of the CDR3: TGTGCCAGCAGCTTGGACAGGGGGCGGTCCGGGGAGCTGTTTTTT.

This clone was counted once. CDR3: CASSQDIGRVAEQYF. In DNA form, the CDR3 reads TGTGCCAGCAGCCAAGATATCGGCAGGGTGGCCGAGCAGTACTTC. V gene TRBV14 combines with J gene TRBJ2-7, with D perhaps TRBD1 (5 bases). Trimming pared 0 bases from V and 6 bases from J, leaving 15 bases between. The CDR3 has 15 residues. In germline, CDR1 is SGHDN, CDR2 FVKESK.